The TCR beta chain described here comes from a study of shared clonotypes between healthy human individuals. Germline V gene sequence: CDR1 SGHTS, CDR2 YDEGEE. V lost 4 bases, J lost 5 bases, and 6 bases stayed unmatched. The CDR3 length is 14 residues. DNA at about 190 ng, around 30,000 T cell genomes, went into sorted-subset replicate PCRs. TCRdb keeps only in-frame clones here, not all; method: immunoSEQ multiplex PCR. This table has 1,400,000 or so clones, around 98.5% appearing once. Sequenced material: naive CD4+ T cells sorted from blood. Sample subset: CD45RA+ positively selected. The clonotype comes from a man aged 25-45 years in good health. V usage is TRBV5-8 and J usage is TRBJ1-5; 7 positions agree with TRBD1. The CDR3 spells CASSRQGRDQPQHF. The CDR3 DNA is TGTGCCAGCAGCCGACAGGGCAGGGATCAGCCCCAGCATTTT. The variable domain in full, completed from reference TRBV5-8 and TRBJ1-5, reads EAGVTQSPTHLIKTRGQQATLRCSPISGHTSVYWYQQALGLGLQFLLWYDEGEERNRGNFPPRFSGRQFPNYSSELNVNALELEDSALYLCASSRQGRDQPQHFGDGTRLSIL.